This T cell receptor (beta chain) stems from a study of Graves' ophthalmopathy and Graves' hyperthyroidism. The overall study: The study drew peripheral blood at initial diagnosis, before any treatment. Study-wide findings and caveats: Most expanded clonotypes from thyroid (those above 0.001 frequency) were also found in blood. The model flagged ophthalmopathy progression at 65% to 71% sensitivity and roughly 72% specificity.

The source of the PBMCs was less than 12 ml of fresh peripheral blood. V was trimmed by 6 bases and J by 1 base, leaving 6 bases between them. The CDR3 is 12 amino acids. The TCR beta CDR3 regions underwent amplification from RNA transcripts. Second-round multiplex PCR came after a first-round RT-PCR that employed HTBI primers. MiXCR, run by TCRdb on the multiplex PCR reads, gives a single entry per CDR3 protein. The table has about 640,000 distinct CDR3 sequences, about two fifths seen once. This clonotype was seen repeatedly, ten times or more. Its antigen is unknown. The receptor comes from an adult man with Graves' ophthalmopathy. Sequencing used peripheral blood. This chain uses TRBV12-3 or TRBV12-4 with TRBJ2-5; D gene unclear. The CDR3 nucleotides read TGTGCCAGCAGCCGTCTCCAAGAGACCCAGTACTTC. Residues: CASSRLQETQYF.